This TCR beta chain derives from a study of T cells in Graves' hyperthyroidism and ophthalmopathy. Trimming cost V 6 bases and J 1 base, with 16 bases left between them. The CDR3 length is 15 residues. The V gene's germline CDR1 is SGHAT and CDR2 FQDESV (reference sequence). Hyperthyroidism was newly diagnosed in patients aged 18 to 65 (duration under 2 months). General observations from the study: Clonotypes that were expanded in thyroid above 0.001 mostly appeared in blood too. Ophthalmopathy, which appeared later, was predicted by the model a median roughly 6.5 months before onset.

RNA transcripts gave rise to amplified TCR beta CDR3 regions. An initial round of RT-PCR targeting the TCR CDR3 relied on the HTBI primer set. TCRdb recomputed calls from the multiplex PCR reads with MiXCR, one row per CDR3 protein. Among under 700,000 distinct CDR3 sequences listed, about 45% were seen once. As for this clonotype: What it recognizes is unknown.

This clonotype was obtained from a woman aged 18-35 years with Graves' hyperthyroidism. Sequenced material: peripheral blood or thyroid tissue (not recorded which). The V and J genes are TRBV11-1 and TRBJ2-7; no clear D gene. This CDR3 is CASSRPAGRSYEQYF. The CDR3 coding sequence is TGTGCCAGCAGTCGTCCCGCAGGTCGATCCTACGAGCAGTACTTC.